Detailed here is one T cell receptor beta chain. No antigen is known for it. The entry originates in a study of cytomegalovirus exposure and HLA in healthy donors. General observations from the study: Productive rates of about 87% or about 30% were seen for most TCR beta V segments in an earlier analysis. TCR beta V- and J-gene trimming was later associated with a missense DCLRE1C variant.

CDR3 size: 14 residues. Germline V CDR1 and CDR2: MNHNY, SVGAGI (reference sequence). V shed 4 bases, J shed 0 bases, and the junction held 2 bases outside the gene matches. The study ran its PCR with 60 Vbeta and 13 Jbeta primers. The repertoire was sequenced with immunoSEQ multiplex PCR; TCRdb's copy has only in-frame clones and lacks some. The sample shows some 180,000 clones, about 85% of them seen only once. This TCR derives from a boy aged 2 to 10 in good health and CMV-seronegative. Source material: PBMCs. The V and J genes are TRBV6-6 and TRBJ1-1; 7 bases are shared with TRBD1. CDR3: CASSWDRMNTEAFF. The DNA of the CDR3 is TGTGCCAGCAGTTGGGACAGAATGAACACTGAAGCTTTCTTT.